Listed here are 25 T cell receptor beta chains from one sample, sequenced in a study of blood T cell repertoires in COVID-19. TCRdb keeps only in-frame clones here, not all; method: immunoSEQ multiplex PCR. The profile covers roughly 130,000 clones, with around 87% appearing a single time and about 3.6% taken by the ten largest. Sequenced material: peripheral blood. The receptors were gathered from a woman aged 60-75 years with acute or convalescent COVID-19.

The chain links TRBV30 to TRBJ1-1, with D tentatively TRBD1 (5 bases). Germline assignment: CDR1 GTSNPN and CDR2 SVGIG (reference sequence). The CDR3 covers 14 residues. Between the trimmed V and J ends, which lost 3 bases and 5 bases, there was a span of 16 bases. CDR3 bases: TGTGCCTGGAGCAAGAGTCGGCAGGGTACTGAAGCTTTCTTT. Translation gives CAWSKSRQGTEAFF.

This clone came up a few times. The V gene is TRBV28, the J gene TRBJ1-2, with 11 bases identical to TRBD1. The CDR3 runs 15 residues. CDR1 is MDHEN and CDR2 is SYDVKM in the germline V gene. V gave up 5 bases and J gave up 8 bases; unmatched junction bases: 10. This CDR3 is CASSPRTGGASGYTF. The CDR3 DNA follows: TGTGCCAGCAGTCCGCGGACAGGGGGCGCGTCGGGCTACACCTTC.

This CDR3 reads CASSEGVRAEDTQYF. CDR3 DNA sequence: TGCGCCAGCAGTGAGGGGGTCAGGGCCGAAGATACGCAGTATTTT. The V gene is TRBV10-1, the J gene TRBJ2-3, with D perhaps matching TRBD1 (5 bases). Trimming shortened V by 2 bases and J by 5 bases, and 14 bases separated the two germline ends. The germline V gene encodes CDR1 WNHNN and CDR2 SYGVQD (reference sequence). The CDR3 has 15 amino acids.

The CDR3 DNA is TGTGCCAGCAGTTCTAAGATCGGTTCCGGGGAGCTGTTTTTT. It is translated as CASSSKIGSGELFF. The rearrangement joins TRBV7-3 to TRBJ2-2, with D uncertain. The CDR3 length is 14 residues. V lost 6 bases and J 6 bases, leaving 14 bases between the germline ends. Germline V gives CDR1 SGHTA, CDR2 FQGTGA.

This chain uses TRBV28 with TRBJ2-3; the match to TRBD2 covers 10 bases. The CDR3 length is 14 residues. With 5 bases clipped from V and 7 bases from J, the junction kept 6 bases outside the gene matches. CDR1 is MDHEN, CDR2 SYDVKM, per germline. DNA for the CDR3: TGTGCCAGCAGTCAACTAGCGGGACGGAATACGCAGTATTTT. This codes for CASSQLAGRNTQYF.

This sequence joins TRBV6-6 and TRBJ2-1; 7 bases match TRBD2. V trimming: 7 bases; J trimming: 7 bases; junction bases outside the gene matches: 10. The CDR3 sequence is 14 residues long. Germline V gene sequence: CDR1 MNHNY, CDR2 SVGAGI (reference sequence). CDR3 sequence (DNA): TGTGCCAGCAACGGGAGGACTACCGGTAATGAGCAGTTCTTC. It translates to CASNGRTTGNEQFF.

This clone occurred a few times. This chain uses TRBV7-6 with TRBJ2-2; TRBD2 matches at 9 bases. The CDR3 has 20 residues. CDR1 SGHVS and CDR2 FNYEAQ come from the germline V gene. Trimming cost V 0 bases and J 6 bases; bases outside gene matches: 17. DNA of the CDR3: TGTGCCAGCAGCTTAGCGTTGGTAATAGCGGGAGAATCAGTTGCCGGGGAGCTGTTTTTT. It translates to CASSLALVIAGESVAGELFF.

This chain connects TRBV12-3 or TRBV12-4 to TRBJ1-1; TRBD1 is a possible D gene (6 bases). This CDR3 spans 13 amino acids. V lost 4 bases and J lost 6, with 12 bases in between. The DNA of the CDR3 is TGTGCCAGCAGTTGGGCCGGGACATCTGAAGCTTTCTTT. Protein sequence: CASSWAGTSEAFF.

This rearrangement joins TRBV18 to TRBJ2-5, with D tentatively TRBD2 (6 bases). The CDR3 spans 16 residues. Germline assignment: CDR1 KGHSH and CDR2 LQKENI. Between the trimmed V and J ends, which lost 0 bases and 7 bases, there was a span of 18 bases. As DNA, the CDR3 is TGTGCCAGCTCACCACCAGGGAGTAGCGGCCCAGGGACCCAGTACTTC. Amino acid sequence: CASSPPGSSGPGTQYF.

V gene TRBV2 combines with J gene TRBJ1-1; 8 bases are a match to TRBD1. Germline loops: CDR1 SNHLY, CDR2 FYNNEI. CDR3 length: 15 amino acids. V lost 5 bases, J lost 1 base, and 6 bases stayed unmatched. The CDR3 region is CASSLAGTGNTEAFF. The CDR3 DNA is TGTGCCAGCAGTCTCGCCGGGACAGGGAACACTGAAGCTTTCTTT.

This chain links TRBV19 with TRBJ1-2, with no clear D. The CDR3 is 14 residues long. Germline-derived CDR1 and CDR2 are LNHDA and SQIVND (reference sequence). The V gene lost 6 bases and the J gene lost 4 bases, with 15 bases spanning the gap. The DNA for the CDR3 is TGTGCCAGTAGCCGAGCTGGGCCAGGCTATGGCTACACCTTC. Its protein is CASSRAGPGYGYTF.

V usage is TRBV2 and J usage is TRBJ2-5; D not resolved. V was cut by 1 base and J by 2 bases, with 5 bases left in between. The CDR3 has 13 residues. Germline lookup yields CDR1 SNHLY and CDR2 FYNNEI. CDR3 in amino acids: CASSEDSQETQYF. The CDR3 coding sequence is TGTGCCAGCAGTGAAGACAGTCAAGAGACCCAGTACTTC.

V is TRBV19 and J is TRBJ2-1; no definite D call. This CDR3 comprises 15 residues. V shed 3 bases and J shed 5 bases, with 14 bases lying between them. Germline V gene lookup returns CDR1 LNHDA and CDR2 SQIVND (reference sequence). This chain's CDR3 is CASSISSSPHNEQFF. Here the CDR3 DNA reads TGTGCCAGTAGTATTAGTAGCAGCCCCCACAATGAGCAGTTCTTC.

This sequence joins TRBV11-2 and TRBJ2-3; a weak D match, TRBD1 (6 bases). The germline gives CDR1 SGHAT, CDR2 FQNNGV. This CDR3 spans 15 amino acids. V was cut by 2 bases and J by 3 bases, with 12 bases left in between. The CDR3 here is CASSLYNRATDTQYF. The CDR3 region has the DNA TGTGCCAGCAGCTTATATAACAGGGCTACAGATACGCAGTATTTT.

The V gene is TRBV12-5, the J gene TRBJ1-5; TRBD1 matches 7 bases. This CDR3 has 13 residues. The ends lost 10 bases at V and 4 bases at J; junction bases unmatched: 7. Germline values: CDR1 LGHNT, CDR2 FRNRAP. CDR3 residues: CATGQERNQPQHF. The CDR3 DNA sequence: TGTGCTACTGGACAGGAGAGGAATCAGCCCCAGCATTTT.

The chain links TRBV6-5 to TRBJ1-5; D is uncertain. The CDR3 spans 15 residues. The germline gives CDR1 MNHEY, CDR2 SVGAGI. V was trimmed by 6 bases and J by 2 bases, leaving 14 bases between them. The CDR3 loop is CASRLSGFGNQPQHF. DNA of the CDR3: TGTGCCAGCAGGTTATCGGGATTCGGCAATCAGCCCCAGCATTTT.

The CDR3 spells CASSSEASGFGNTIYF. The CDR3 coding sequence is TGTGCCAGCAGTTCTGAAGCCTCCGGTTTTGGAAACACCATATATTTT. This chain connects TRBV5-6 to TRBJ1-3, with D hard to call. The V and J ends lost 5 bases and 3 bases respectively, with 18 bases between them. The CDR3 runs to 16 residues. Looked up from germline, CDR1 is SGHDT and CDR2 is YYEEEE. Drawing the rest from reference TRBV5-6 and TRBJ1-3, the complete variable domain is DAGVTQSPTHLIKTRGQQVTLRCSPKSGHDTVSWYQQALGQGPQFIFQYYEEEERQRGNFPDRFSGHQFPNYSSELNVNALLLGDSALYLCASSSEASGFGNTIYFGEGSWLTVV.

The rearrangement joins TRBV29-1 to TRBJ2-1, with D possibly matching TRBD1 (5 bases). The CDR3 totals 13 residues. Germline lookup yields CDR1 SQVTM and CDR2 ANQGSEA. V lost 4 bases and J lost 4, with 11 bases in between. The chain's CDR3 is CSVGTLNYNEQFF. CDR3 sequence (DNA): TGCAGCGTTGGGACACTGAATTACAATGAGCAGTTCTTC.

The chain employs TRBV4-1 and TRBJ2-7; 8 bases are a match to TRBD2. Germline CDR1 and CDR2: MGHRA and YSYEKL. V shed 1 base and J 2 bases; nucleotides not matched to a gene: 7. This CDR3 has 16 residues. This CDR3 is CASSQGLLADTYEQYV. The CDR3 bases are TGCGCCAGCAGCCAAGGTTTACTAGCGGATACCTACGAGCAGTACGTC.

The chain links TRBV11-1 to TRBJ2-1; 7 nucleotides agree with TRBD1. The junction had 2 bases not matched to a gene; V was cut back by 5 bases and J by 4 bases. The CDR3 length is 13 residues. Germline V gene lookup returns CDR1 SGHAT and CDR2 FQDESV (reference sequence). The CDR3 DNA sequence: TGTGCCAGCAGCAAGGGACAGTACAATGAGCAGTTCTTC. Its translation: CASSKGQYNEQFF.

J is TRBJ1-1 and V is TRBV7-8; D is unclear. Germline V gives CDR1 SGHVS, CDR2 FQNEAQ. This CDR3 is built from 13 residues. Trimming left V 5 bases short and J 3 bases short, with 10 bases between. The CDR3 reads CASSAGGDTEAFF. Written as DNA, the CDR3 is TGTGCCAGCAGCGCCGGCGGGGACACTGAAGCTTTCTTT.

The V call is TRBV19, the J call TRBJ1-2; D is ambiguous. Germline lookup yields CDR1 LNHDA and CDR2 SQIVND (reference sequence). The V end lost 1 base, the J end lost 1 base, and 7 bases lay between the germline ends. The CDR3 length is 14 residues. The CDR3 is CASSIAGGNYGYTF. The CDR3 nucleotides read TGTGCCAGTAGTATAGCCGGAGGTAACTATGGCTACACCTTC.

The V and J genes are TRBV21-1 and TRBJ1-2; the table's D call of TRBD1 was not tested on the DNA. TRBV21-1 is given as a pseudogene. This CDR3 is 9 amino acids long. The CDR3 loop reads CGDRHVDFF. CDR3 DNA sequence: TGTGGGGACAGGCACGTGGACTTCTTC.

The J gene is TRBJ2-5, the V gene TRBV7-9, with TRBD2 identical over 7 bases. The J segment lost 9 bases and the V segment lost 5 bases, leaving 15 bases of the junction unmatched. Germline V gene data show CDR1 as SEHNR and CDR2 as FQNEAQ (reference sequence). The CDR3 has 15 amino acids. The CDR3 loop reads CASSPGLVSPGAQYF. In nucleotides, the CDR3 is TGTGCCAGCAGCCCCGGACTAGTTAGCCCCGGGGCCCAGTACTTC.

V and J are TRBV3-1 (or the pseudogene TRBV3-2) and TRBJ1-1; TRBD1 matches 9 bases. V lost 1 base, J lost 0 bases, and 9 bases stayed unmatched. Germline loops: CDR1 LGHDT, CDR2 YNNKEL (reference sequence). This CDR3 has 18 amino acids. The chain's CDR3 is CASSQAVRQGVMNTEAFF. Here the CDR3 DNA reads TGTGCCAGCAGCCAAGCGGTCAGACAGGGGGTCATGAACACTGAAGCTTTCTTT.